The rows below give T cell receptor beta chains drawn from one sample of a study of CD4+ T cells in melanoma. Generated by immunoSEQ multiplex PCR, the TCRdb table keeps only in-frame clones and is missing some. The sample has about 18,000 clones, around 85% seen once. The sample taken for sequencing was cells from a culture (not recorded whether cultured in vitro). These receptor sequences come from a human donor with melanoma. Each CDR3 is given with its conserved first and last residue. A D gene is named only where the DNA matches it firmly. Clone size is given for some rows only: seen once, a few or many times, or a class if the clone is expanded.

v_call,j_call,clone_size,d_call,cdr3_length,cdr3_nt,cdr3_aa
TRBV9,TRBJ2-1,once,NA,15,TGTGCCAGCAGCGACCACGGGGGCCGTTTCAATGAGCAGTTCTTC,CASSDHGGRFNEQFF
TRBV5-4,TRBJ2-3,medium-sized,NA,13,TGTGCCAGCAGCCGCACTTCACCAGATACGCAGTATTTT,CASSRTSPDTQYF
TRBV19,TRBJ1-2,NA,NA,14,TGTGCCAGTAAGTGGAGGGGCGGCGACTATGGCTACACCTTC,CASKWRGGDYGYTF
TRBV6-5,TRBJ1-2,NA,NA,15,TGTGCCAGCAGCCTGACCCCGTGGACAGACTATGGCTACACCTTC,CASSLTPWTDYGYTF
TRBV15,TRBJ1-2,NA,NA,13,TGTGCCACCAGCAGAGGGGGAGGGCGCGGCTACACCTTC,CATSRGGGRGYTF
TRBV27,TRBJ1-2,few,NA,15,TGTGCCAGCAGTCCCCGCGTTGACTCCGCCTATGGCTACACCTTC,CASSPRVDSAYGYTF
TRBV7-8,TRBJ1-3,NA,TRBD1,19,TGTGCCAGCAGCTTAGGGGGACAGGGGCGATGGGGTCGAGGAAACACCATATATTTT,CASSLGGQGRWGRGNTIYF
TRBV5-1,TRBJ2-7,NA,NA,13,TGCGCCAGCAGCGGGGAAGGGTCTGACGAGCAGTACTTC,CASSGEGSDEQYF
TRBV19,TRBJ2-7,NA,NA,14,TGTGCCAGTTTTACCTACAGATTTTCCTACGAGCAGTACTTC,CASFTYRFSYEQYF
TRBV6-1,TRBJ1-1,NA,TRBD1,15,TGTGCCAGCAGTGAAGGGGACAGGGGTAGCACTGAAGCTTTCTTT,CASSEGDRGSTEAFF
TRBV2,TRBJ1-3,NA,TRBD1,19,TGTGCCAGCAGTGATATGGGGTTAGGGGGCGCATCGGGAGGAAACACCATATATTTT,CASSDMGLGGASGGNTIYF
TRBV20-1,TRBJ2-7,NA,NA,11,TGCAGTGTATTTTCGGTCTACGAGCAGTACTTC,CSVFSVYEQYF
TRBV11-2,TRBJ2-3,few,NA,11,TGTGCCAGCAGCCTGAGGGATACGCAGTATTTT,CASSLRDTQYF
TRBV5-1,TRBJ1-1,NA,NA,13,TGCGCCAGCAGCTTGAACGGGGAAGGGCCAGCTTTCTTT,CASSLNGEGPAFF
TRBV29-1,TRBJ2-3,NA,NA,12,TGCAGCGTTGAATTCTGGGCGGATACGCAGTATTTT,CSVEFWADTQYF
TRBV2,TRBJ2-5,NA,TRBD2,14,TGTGCCAGCAACTCGGGGGGGCGGAGAGAGACCCAGTACTTC,CASNSGGRRETQYF
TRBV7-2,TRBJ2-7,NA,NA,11,TGTGCCAGCAGCTTGTCAGGCGAGCAGTACTTC,CASSLSGEQYF
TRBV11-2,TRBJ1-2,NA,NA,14,TGTGCCAGCAGCTTAGACGGCAGGGTTGATGGCTACACCTTC,CASSLDGRVDGYTF
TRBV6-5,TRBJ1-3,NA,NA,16,TGTGCCAGCAGTTTCCTAGGGGGATCCTCTGGAAACACCATATATTTT,CASSFLGGSSGNTIYF
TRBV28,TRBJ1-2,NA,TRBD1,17,TGTGCCAGCTACTCCGGGACAGCCACATTCTTTAACTATGGCTACACCTTC,CASYSGTATFFNYGYTF
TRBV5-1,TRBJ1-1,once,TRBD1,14,TGCGCCAGCAGCTTGGGACAGGGGGGCACTGAAGCTTTCTTT,CASSLGQGGTEAFF
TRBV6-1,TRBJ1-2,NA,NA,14,TGTGCCAGCAGTGTTCAGAAGCGGAACTATGGCTACACCTTC,CASSVQKRNYGYTF